Reported below is one T cell receptor (beta chain). Its cognate antigen is unknown. The data originate from a study of vaccination and CD4 T cells after COVID-19. CDR1 and CDR2 from the germline V gene are SGHVS and FQNEAQ. Germline trimming cut 0 bases from V and 2 bases from J; bases unmatched to any gene: 12. This CDR3 has 18 residues. The treatment was: approximately nine-day PBMC culture with coronavirus spike peptide pools or control peptides (ViraFEST assay). Cultured CD4+ T-cell DNA underwent Oncomine TCR Beta short-read sequencing. It was from cultured CD4+ T cells that genomic DNA was extracted. TCRdb ran MiXCR on the PCR reads and lists one entry per CDR3 protein. The table shows 9,500 to 15,000 distinct CDR3 sequences, with about 75% occurring only once.

Sequenced input: CD4+ T cells from blood, cultured in vitro. The chain has TRBV7-8 and TRBJ1-2, with 7 bases fitting TRBD1. This TCR was sampled from a human donor who had recovered from COVID-19. The CDR3 is CASSLAPPGRQGNYGYTF. In nucleotides, the CDR3 is TGTGCCAGCAGCTTAGCTCCGCCAGGTAGACAGGGAAACTATGGCTACACCTTC.